This TCR beta chain was profiled in a study of blood T cell repertoires in COVID-19. Whole-study context: COVID-19 samples collected from the United States, Italy and Spain covered acute and convalescent phases.

Assay: immunoSEQ multiplex PCR; the TCRdb copy retains only in-frame clones and omits some. The sample has 90,000 to 130,000 clones, almost 80% seen once. The sample was peripheral blood. This clonotype originated in an elderly woman with active or convalescent COVID-19.

CDR3 loop: CASSQDYSSGRSSEQFF. CDR3 sequence (DNA): TGCGCCAGCAGCCAAGATTATAGTAGCGGGAGAAGTAGTGAGCAGTTCTTC. V is TRBV4-3 and J is TRBJ2-1, with 9 bases lining up with TRBD2. The CDR3 length is 17 residues. CDR1 LGHNA and CDR2 YSLEER come from the germline V gene. The J segment lost 9 bases and the V segment lost 0 bases, leaving 12 bases of the junction unmatched.